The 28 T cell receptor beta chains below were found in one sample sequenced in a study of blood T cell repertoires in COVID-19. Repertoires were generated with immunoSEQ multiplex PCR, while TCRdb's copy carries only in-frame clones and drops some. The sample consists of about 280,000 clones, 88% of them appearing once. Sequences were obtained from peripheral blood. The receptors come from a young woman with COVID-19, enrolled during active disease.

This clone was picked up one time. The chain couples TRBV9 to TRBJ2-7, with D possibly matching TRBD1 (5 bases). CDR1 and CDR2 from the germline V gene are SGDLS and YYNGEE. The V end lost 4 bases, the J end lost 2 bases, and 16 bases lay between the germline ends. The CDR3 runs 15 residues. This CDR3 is CASSLSWGPTYEQYF. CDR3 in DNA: TGTGCCAGCAGCCTTTCGTGGGGCCCTACCTACGAGCAGTACTTC.

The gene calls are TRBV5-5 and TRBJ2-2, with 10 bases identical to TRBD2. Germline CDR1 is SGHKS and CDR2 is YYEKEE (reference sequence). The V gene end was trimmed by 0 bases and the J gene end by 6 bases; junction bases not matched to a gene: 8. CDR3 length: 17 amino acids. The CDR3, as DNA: TGTGCCAGCAGCTTGGGGCTAGCGGGAGAACGGGCCGGGGAGCTGTTTTTT. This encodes CASSLGLAGERAGELFF.

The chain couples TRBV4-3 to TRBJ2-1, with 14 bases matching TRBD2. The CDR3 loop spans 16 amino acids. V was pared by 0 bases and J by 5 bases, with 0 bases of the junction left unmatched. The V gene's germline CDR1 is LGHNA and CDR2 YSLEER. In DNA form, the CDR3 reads TGCGCCAGCAGCCAAGAGGGACTAGCGGGAGACAATGAGCAGTTCTTC. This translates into CASSQEGLAGDNEQFF.

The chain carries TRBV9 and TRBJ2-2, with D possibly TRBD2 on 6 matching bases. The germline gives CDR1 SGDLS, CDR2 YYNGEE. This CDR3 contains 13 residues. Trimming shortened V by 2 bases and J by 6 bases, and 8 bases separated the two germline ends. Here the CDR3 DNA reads TGTGCCAGCAGCGTTGGAGGGGCCGGGGAGCTGTTTTTT. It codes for CASSVGGAGELFF.

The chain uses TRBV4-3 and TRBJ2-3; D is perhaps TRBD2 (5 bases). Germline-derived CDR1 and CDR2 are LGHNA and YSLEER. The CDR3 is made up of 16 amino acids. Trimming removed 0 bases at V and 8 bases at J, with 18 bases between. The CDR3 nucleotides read TGCGCCAGCAGCCAAGAGGTGGACTTGCTGCAAGGTACGCAGTATTTT. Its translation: CASSQEVDLLQGTQYF.

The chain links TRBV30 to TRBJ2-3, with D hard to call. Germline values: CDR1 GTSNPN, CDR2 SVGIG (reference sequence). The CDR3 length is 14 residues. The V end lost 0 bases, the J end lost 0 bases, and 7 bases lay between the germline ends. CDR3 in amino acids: CAWSVLGSTDTQYF. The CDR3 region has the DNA TGTGCCTGGAGTGTCCTAGGTAGCACAGATACGCAGTATTTT.

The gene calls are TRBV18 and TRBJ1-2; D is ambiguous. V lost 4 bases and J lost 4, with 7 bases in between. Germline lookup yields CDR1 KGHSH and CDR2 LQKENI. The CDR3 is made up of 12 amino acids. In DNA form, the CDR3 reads TGTGCCAGCTCACTCCTCGGCTATGGCTACACCTTC. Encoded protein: CASSLLGYGYTF. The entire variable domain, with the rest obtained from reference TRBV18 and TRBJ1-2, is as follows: NAGVMQNPRHLVRRRGQEARLRCSPMKGHSHVYWYRQLPEEGLKFMVYLQKENIIDESGMPKERFSAEFPKEGPSILRIQQVVRGDSAAYFCASSLLGYGYTFGSGTRLTVV.

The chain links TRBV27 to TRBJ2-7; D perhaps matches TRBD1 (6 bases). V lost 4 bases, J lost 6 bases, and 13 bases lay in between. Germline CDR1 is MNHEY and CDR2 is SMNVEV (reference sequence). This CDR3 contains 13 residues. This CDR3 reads CASSSLDSGEQYF. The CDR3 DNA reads TGTGCCAGCAGTTCGCTGGACAGTGGCGAGCAGTACTTC.

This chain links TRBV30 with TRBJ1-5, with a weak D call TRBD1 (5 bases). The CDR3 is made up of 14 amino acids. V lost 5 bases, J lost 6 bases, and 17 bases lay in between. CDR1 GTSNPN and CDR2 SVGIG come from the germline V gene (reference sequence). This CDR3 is CAWDDGGEGQPQHF. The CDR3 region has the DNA TGTGCCTGGGACGACGGGGGAGAGGGTCAGCCCCAGCATTTT.

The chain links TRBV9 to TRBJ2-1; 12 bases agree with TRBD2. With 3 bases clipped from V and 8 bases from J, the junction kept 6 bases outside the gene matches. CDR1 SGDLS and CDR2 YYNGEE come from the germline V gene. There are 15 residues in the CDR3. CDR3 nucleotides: TGTGCCAGCAGCGCAACTAGCGGGGGGTTCGATGAGCAGTTCTTC. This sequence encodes CASSATSGGFDEQFF.

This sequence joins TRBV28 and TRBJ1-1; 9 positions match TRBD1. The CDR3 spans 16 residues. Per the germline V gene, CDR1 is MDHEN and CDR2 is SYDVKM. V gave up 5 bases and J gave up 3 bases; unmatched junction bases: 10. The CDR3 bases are TGTGCCAGCAGTAGGGGGTTGGGACAGGGAGACACTGAAGCTTTCTTT. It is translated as CASSRGLGQGDTEAFF.

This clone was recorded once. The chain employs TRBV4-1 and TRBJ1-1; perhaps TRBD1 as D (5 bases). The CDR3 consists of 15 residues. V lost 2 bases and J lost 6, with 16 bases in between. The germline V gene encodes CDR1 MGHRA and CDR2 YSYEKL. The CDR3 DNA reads TGCGCCAGCAGCCAAACGGGGGGGAGGTTCCCTGAAGCTTTCTTT. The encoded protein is CASSQTGGRFPEAFF.

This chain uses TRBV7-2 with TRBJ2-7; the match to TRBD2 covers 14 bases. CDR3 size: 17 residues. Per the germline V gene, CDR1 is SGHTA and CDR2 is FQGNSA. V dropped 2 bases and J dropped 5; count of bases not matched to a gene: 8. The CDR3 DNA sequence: TGTGCCAGCAGCTTAATGGGACTAGCGGGAGAGGGGAACGAGCAGTACTTC. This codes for CASSLMGLAGEGNEQYF.

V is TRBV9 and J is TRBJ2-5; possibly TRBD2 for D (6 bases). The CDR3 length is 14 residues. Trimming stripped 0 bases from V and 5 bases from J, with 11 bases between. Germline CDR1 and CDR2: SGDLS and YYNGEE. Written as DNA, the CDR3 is TGTGCCAGCAGCGTAGATTATGGGGGGGAGACCCAGTACTTC. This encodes CASSVDYGGETQYF.

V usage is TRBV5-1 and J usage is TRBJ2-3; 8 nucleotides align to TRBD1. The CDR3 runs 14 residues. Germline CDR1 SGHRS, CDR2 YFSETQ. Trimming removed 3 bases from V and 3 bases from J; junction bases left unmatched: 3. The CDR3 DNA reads TGCGCCAGCAGCTCACAGGGGGTGACAGATACGCAGTATTTT. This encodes CASSSQGVTDTQYF.

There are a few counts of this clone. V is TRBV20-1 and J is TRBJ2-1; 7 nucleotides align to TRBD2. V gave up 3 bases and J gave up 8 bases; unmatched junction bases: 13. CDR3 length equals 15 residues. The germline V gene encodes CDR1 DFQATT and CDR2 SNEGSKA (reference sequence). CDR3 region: CSASPAGVVIDEQFF. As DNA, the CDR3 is TGCAGTGCTAGTCCGGCGGGAGTAGTGATCGATGAGCAGTTCTTC.

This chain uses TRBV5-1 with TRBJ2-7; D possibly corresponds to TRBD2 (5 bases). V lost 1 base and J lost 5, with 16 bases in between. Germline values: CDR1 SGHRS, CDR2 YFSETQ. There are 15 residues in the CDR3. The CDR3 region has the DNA TGCGCCAGCAGCTTGACCGGGGTTTATACCGACGAGCAGTACTTC. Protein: CASSLTGVYTDEQYF.

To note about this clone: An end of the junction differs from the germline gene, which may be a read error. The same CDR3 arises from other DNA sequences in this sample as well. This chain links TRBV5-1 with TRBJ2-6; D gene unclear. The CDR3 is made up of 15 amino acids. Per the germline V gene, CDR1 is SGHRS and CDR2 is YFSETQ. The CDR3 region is CASSRQNSGANVLTF. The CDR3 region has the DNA TGCGCTAGCAGTCGCCAGAACTCTGGGGCCAACGTCCTGACTTTC.

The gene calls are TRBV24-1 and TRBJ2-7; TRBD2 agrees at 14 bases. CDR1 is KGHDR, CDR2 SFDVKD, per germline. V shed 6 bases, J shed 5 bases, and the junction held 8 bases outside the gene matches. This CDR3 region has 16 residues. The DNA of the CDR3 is TGTGCCACCAGTTGGGGACTAGCGGGAGAGCGGAACGAGCAGTACTTC. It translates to CATSWGLAGERNEQYF.

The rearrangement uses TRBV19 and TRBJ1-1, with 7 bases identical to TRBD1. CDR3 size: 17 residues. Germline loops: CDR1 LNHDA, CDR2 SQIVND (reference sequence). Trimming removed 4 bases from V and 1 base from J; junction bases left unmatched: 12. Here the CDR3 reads CASSRRQGTKANTEAFF. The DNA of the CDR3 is TGTGCCAGTAGTAGACGACAGGGAACAAAGGCGAACACTGAAGCTTTCTTT. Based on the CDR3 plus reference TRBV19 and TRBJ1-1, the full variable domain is DGGITQSPKYLFRKEGQNVTLSCEQNLNHDAMYWYRQDPGQGLRLIYYSQIVNDFQKGDIAEGYSVSREKKESFPLTVTSAQKNPTAFYLCASSRRQGTKANTEAFFGQGTRLTVV.

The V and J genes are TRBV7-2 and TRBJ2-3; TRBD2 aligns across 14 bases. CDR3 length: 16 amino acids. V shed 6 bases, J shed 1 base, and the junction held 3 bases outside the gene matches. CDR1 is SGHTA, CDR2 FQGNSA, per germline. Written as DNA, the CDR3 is TGTGCCAGCAGACAGGGACTAGCGGGAGGCACAGATACGCAGTATTTT. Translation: CASRQGLAGGTDTQYF.

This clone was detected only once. Written as DNA, the CDR3 is TGTGCCAGCAGCGTAGGAGGGGGGGCCTGGGAAAAACTGTTTTTT. It codes for CASSVGGGAWEKLFF. The genes are TRBV9 and TRBJ1-4, with a possible D match to TRBD1 (6 bases). The CDR3 is 15 amino acids. Germline V gives CDR1 SGDLS, CDR2 YYNGEE. V was clipped by 0 bases and J by 8 bases, with 14 bases between them.

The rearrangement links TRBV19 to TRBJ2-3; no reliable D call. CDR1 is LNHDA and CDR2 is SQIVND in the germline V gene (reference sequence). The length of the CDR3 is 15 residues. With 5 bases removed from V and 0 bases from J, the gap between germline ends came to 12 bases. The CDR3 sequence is CASSPQTFSTDTQYF. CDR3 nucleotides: TGTGCCAGTAGTCCACAAACCTTTAGCACAGATACGCAGTATTTT. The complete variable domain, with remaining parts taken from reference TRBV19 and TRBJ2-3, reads DGGITQSPKYLFRKEGQNVTLSCEQNLNHDAMYWYRQDPGQGLRLIYYSQIVNDFQKGDIAEGYSVSREKKESFPLTVTSAQKNPTAFYLCASSPQTFSTDTQYFGPGTRLTVL.

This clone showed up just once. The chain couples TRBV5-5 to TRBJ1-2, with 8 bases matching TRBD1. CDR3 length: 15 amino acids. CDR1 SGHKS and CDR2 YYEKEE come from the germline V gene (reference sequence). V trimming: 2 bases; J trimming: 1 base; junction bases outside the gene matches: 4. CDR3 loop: CASSLTGGYNYGYTF. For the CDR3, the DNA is TGTGCCAGCAGCTTAACAGGGGGTTATAACTATGGCTACACCTTC. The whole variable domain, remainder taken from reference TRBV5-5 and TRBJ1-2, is DAGVTQSPTHLIKTRGQQVTLRCSPISGHKSVSWYQQVLGQGPQFIFQYYEKEERGRGNFPDRFSARQFPNYSSELNVNALLLGDSALYLCASSLTGGYNYGYTFGSGTRLTVV.

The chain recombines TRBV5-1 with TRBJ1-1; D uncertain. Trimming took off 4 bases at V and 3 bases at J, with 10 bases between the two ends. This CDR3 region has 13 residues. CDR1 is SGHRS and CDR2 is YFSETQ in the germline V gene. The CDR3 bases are TGCGCCAGCAGCACCTACGGAGACACTGAAGCTTTCTTT. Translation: CASSTYGDTEAFF. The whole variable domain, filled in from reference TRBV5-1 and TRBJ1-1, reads KAGVTQTPRYLIKTRGQQVTLSCSPISGHRSVSWYQQTPGQGLQFLFEYFSETQRNKGNFPGRFSGRQFSNSRSEMNVSTLELGDSALYLCASSTYGDTEAFFGQGTRLTVV.

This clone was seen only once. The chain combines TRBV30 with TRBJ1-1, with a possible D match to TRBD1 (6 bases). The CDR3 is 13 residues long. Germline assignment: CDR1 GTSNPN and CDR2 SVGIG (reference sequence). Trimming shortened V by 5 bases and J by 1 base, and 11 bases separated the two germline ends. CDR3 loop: CAWGRQENTEAFF. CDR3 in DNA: TGTGCCTGGGGGCGACAGGAGAACACTGAAGCTTTCTTT.

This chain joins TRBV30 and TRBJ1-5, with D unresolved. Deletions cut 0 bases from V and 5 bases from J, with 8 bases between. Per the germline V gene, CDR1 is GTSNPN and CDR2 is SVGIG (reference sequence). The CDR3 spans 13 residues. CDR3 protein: CAWSVGPDQPQHF. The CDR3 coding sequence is TGTGCCTGGAGTGTTGGTCCGGATCAGCCCCAGCATTTT.

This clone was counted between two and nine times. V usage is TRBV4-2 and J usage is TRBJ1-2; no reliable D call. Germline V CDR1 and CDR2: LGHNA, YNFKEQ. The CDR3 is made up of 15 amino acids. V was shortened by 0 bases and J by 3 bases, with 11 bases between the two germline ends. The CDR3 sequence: CASSQEEPSYYGYTF. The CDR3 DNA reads TGTGCCAGCAGCCAAGAGGAACCTAGCTACTATGGCTACACCTTC.